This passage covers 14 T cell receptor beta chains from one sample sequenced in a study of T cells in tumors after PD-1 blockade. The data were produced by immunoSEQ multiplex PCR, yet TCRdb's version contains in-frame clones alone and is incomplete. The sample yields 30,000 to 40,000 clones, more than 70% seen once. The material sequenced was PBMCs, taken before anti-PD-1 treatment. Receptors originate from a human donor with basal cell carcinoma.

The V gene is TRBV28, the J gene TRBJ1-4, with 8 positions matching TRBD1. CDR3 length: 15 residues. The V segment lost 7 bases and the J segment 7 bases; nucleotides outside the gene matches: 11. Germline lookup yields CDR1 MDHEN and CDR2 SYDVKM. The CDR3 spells CASIRGGTGFEKLFF. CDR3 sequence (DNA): TGTGCCAGCATCAGAGGGGGGACAGGATTTGAAAAACTGTTTTTT.

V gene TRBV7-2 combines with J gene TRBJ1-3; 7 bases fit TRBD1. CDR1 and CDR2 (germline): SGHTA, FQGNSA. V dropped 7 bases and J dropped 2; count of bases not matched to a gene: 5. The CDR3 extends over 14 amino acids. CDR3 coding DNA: TGTGCCAGCATCCAGGGGGGGGCTGGAAACACCATATATTTT. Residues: CASIQGGAGNTIYF.

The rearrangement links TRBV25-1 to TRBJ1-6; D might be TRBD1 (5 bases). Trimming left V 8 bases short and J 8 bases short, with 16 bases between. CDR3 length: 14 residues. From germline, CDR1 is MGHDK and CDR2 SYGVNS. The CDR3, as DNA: TGTGCCAGCCAGCAGCAGGGCAGGGATTCACCCCTCCACTTT. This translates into CASQQQGRDSPLHF.

In DNA, the CDR3 is TGTGCCAGCAGTGACCACGCGGGACAGGCGTTAGTACTAGCCAAAAACATTCAGTACTTC. Translating it yields CASSDHAGQALVLAKNIQYF. This chain links TRBV6-1 with TRBJ2-4; 8 bases line up with TRBD1. The trim removed 3 bases at V and 0 bases at J, leaving 16 bases unmatched. Germline V gene lookup returns CDR1 MNHNS and CDR2 SASEGT. The CDR3 has 20 residues.

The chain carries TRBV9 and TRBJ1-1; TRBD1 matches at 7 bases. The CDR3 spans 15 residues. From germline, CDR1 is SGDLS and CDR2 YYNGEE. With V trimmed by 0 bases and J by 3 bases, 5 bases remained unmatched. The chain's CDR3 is CASSVGGQGDTEAFF. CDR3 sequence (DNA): TGTGCCAGCAGCGTAGGAGGGCAGGGGGACACTGAAGCTTTCTTT.

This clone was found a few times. CDR3 DNA sequence: TGTGCCAGCTCACCAGGGTTAGGAAACACCATATATTTT. Protein product: CASSPGLGNTIYF. This rearrangement joins TRBV18 to TRBJ1-3; D gene ambiguous. Trimming took off 2 bases at V and 4 bases at J, with 6 bases between the two ends. CDR1 and CDR2 (germline): KGHSH, LQKENI. This CDR3 is built from 13 residues.

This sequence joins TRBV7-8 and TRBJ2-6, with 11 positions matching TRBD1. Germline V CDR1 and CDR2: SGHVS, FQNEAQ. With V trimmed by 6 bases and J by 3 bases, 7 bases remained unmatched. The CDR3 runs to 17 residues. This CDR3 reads CASRSGTGGVGANVLTF. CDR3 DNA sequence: TGTGCCAGCAGAAGTGGGACAGGGGGGGTTGGGGCCAACGTCCTGACTTTC.

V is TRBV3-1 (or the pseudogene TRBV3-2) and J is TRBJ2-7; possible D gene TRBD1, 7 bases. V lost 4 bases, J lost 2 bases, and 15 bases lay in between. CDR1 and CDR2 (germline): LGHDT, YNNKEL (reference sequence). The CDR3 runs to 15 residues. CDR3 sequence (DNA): TGTGCCAGCAGCCTCAGCCAGGGGGGACCCTACGAGCAGTACTTC. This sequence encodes CASSLSQGGPYEQYF.

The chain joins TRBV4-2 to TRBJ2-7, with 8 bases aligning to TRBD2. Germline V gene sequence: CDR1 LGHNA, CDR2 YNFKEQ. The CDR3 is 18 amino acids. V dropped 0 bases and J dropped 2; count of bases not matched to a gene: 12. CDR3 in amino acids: CASSQDRSGSWVAYEQYF. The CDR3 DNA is TGTGCCAGCAGCCAAGATAGGAGCGGGAGCTGGGTCGCCTACGAGCAGTACTTC.

The CDR3 region has the DNA TGTGCCAGCAGCTTAAATCGGCAGGGGGTGTACGAGCAGTACTTC. It codes for CASSLNRQGVYEQYF. The chain couples TRBV7-2 to TRBJ2-7; 7 bases align to TRBD1. The CDR3 covers 15 residues. Per germline, CDR1 SGHTA and CDR2 FQGNSA. V trimming: 2 bases; J trimming: 4 bases; junction bases outside the gene matches: 8. The entire variable domain, with the rest obtained from reference TRBV7-2 and TRBJ2-7, is as follows: GAGVSQSPSNKVTEKGKDVELRCDPISGHTALYWYRQSLGQGLEFLIYFQGNSAPDKSGLPSDRFSAERTGGSVSTLTIQRTQQEDSAVYLCASSLNRQGVYEQYFGPGTRLTVT.

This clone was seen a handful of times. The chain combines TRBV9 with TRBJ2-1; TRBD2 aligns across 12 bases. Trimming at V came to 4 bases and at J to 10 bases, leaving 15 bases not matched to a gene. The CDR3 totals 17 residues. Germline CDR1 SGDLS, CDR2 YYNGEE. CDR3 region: CASSLPRTGLAGREQFF. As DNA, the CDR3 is TGTGCCAGCAGCCTCCCCCGCACTGGACTAGCGGGGAGGGAGCAGTTCTTC. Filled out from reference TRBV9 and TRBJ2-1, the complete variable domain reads DSGVTQTPKHLITATGQRVTLRCSPRSGDLSVYWYQQSLDQGLQFLIQYYNGEERAKGNILERFSAQQFPDLHSELNLSSLELGDSALYFCASSLPRTGLAGREQFFGPGTRLTVL.

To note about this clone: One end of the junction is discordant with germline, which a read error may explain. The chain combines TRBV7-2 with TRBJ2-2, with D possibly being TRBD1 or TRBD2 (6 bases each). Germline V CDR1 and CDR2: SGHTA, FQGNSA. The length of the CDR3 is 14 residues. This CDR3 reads CASRGGPNTGVLFF. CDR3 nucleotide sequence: TGTGCCAGCAGGGGGGGCCCCAACACCGGGGTGCTGTTTTTT. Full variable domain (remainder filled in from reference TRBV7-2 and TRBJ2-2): GAGVSQSPSNKVTEKGKDVELRCDPISGHTALYWYRQSLGQGLEFLIYFQGNSAPDKSGLPSDRFSAERTGGSVSTLTIQRTQQEDSAVYLCASRGGPNTGVLFFGEGSRLTVL.

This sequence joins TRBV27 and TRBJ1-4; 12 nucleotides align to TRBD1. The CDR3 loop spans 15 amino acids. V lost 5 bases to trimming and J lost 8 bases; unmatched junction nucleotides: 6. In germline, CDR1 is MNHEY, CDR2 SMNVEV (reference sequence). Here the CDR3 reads CASSILGQGAEKLFF. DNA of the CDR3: TGTGCCAGCAGTATCCTGGGACAGGGGGCGGAAAAACTGTTTTTT.

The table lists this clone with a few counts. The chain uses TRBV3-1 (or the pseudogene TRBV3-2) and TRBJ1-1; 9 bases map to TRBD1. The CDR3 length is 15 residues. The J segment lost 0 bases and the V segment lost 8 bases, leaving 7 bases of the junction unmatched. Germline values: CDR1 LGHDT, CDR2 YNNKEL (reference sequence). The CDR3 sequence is CASAPRDRVNTEAFF. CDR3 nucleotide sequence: TGTGCCAGCGCCCCCCGGGACAGGGTGAACACTGAAGCTTTCTTT.